This TCR beta chain was sequenced in a study of blood T cell repertoires in COVID-19. Overall study context: Researchers got acute and convalescent COVID-19 samples from the United States, Italy and Spain. In each case, the material was cDNA or gDNA derived from T cells, B-cell-depleted T cells, or PBMCs.

Per the original methods: Nucleated cell number was recorded as an estimate derived from reference gene primer amplification. The protocol was immunoSEQ multiplex PCR, while the TCRdb copy is restricted to in-frame clones and leaves out a portion. For V, J and clone size, that table is used; D and trimming come from the DNA. The data contain roughly 61,000 clones, 70% to 75% of them seen just once; the ten biggest clones take up roughly 14%. The CDR3 runs to 14 residues. Trimming left V 7 bases short and J 4 bases short, with 11 bases between. Germline CDR1 reads SGHAT; CDR2 reads FQNNGV. This receptor was obtained from a woman aged 70 to 79 with acute or convalescent COVID-19. The specimen sequenced was peripheral blood. This sequence joins TRBV11-2 and TRBJ1-6; possible D gene TRBD1, 5 bases. CDR3 loop: CASTSGGYNSPLHF. The CDR3 coding sequence is TGTGCCAGCACCTCGGGGGGGTATAATTCACCCCTCCACTTT.